The 23 T cell receptor beta chains below all came from one sample that was sequenced in a study of metastatic and nonmetastatic thyroid tumors (dated by TCRdb to the early 2020s). None of the patients had been given any treatment before thyroid surgery. The library was prepared using PCR. TCRdb names Illumina HiSeq 4000 as the instrument used. The public reads were run again by TCRdb, first through fastp at Q25 and then through MiXCR, and only productive beta chains were kept. This sample holds about 40,000 clones; approximately 10% were observed only once. The top ten clones comprise approximately 20% of the sample. The specimen sequenced was blood. These receptors all stem from a female donor with papillary thyroid cancer or a benign thyroid nodule (not recorded which). Some clones in this sample may be carry-over from other donors' samples.

This clone was counted at least ten times. V usage is TRBV7-3 and J usage is TRBJ2-3, with D perhaps assigned TRBD1 or TRBD2 (5 bases each). CDR1 and CDR2 from the germline V gene are SGHTA and FQGTGA. V was pared by 0 bases and J by 6 bases, with 7 bases between. The CDR3 length is 13 residues. For the CDR3, the DNA is TGTGCCAGCAGCTTAACGTGGGGGGATACGCAGTATTTT. Residues: CASSLTWGDTQYF.

This clone was seen a few times. CDR3 protein: CASSYVDRVGRDEQYF. The CDR3 DNA is TGTGCCAGCAGTTACGTCGACAGGGTCGGTCGGGACGAGCAGTACTTC. This rearrangement joins TRBV6-6 to TRBJ2-7; 7 bases are shared with TRBD1. The junction had 12 bases not matched to a gene; V was cut back by 2 bases and J by 5 bases. This CDR3 has 16 amino acids. CDR1 MNHNY and CDR2 SVGAGI come from the germline V gene (reference sequence).

As regards this clone: One end of the junction fails to match germline, which may point to a read error. The CDR3, as DNA: TGTGCCAGCAGCTCAGGCATTAATCAGCACCAGCATTTT. This gives the protein CASSSGINQHQHF. V is TRBV7-2 and J is TRBJ1-5; D gene ambiguous. CDR3 size: 13 residues. From germline, CDR1 is SGHTA and CDR2 FQGNSA. Based on the CDR3 plus reference TRBV7-2 and TRBJ1-5, the full variable domain is GAGVSQSPSNKVTEKGKDVELRCDPISGHTALYWYRQSLGQGLEFLIYFQGNSAPDKSGLPSDRFSAERTGGSVSTLTIQRTQQEDSAVYLCASSSGINQHQHFGDGTRLSIL.

This sequence joins TRBV6-1 and TRBJ2-2; D is perhaps TRBD1 (6 bases). Per the germline V gene, CDR1 is MNHNS and CDR2 is SASEGT. V was clipped by 7 bases and J by 1 base, with 10 bases between them. The CDR3 covers 14 residues. DNA for the CDR3: TGTGCCAGCACCGTCAGGGGGAACACCGGGGAGCTGTTTTTT. Amino acids: CASTVRGNTGELFF.

This clone was seen at least ten times. The chain employs TRBV7-9 and TRBJ2-5, with 10 bases identical to TRBD1. After removal of 6 bases from V and 1 base from J, the junction contained 5 bases not matched to a gene. CDR3 length: 15 residues. In germline, CDR1 is SEHNR, CDR2 FQNEAQ (reference sequence). This CDR3 reads CASSTDRGSQETQYF. In nucleotides, the CDR3 is TGTGCCAGCAGTACGGACAGGGGGAGCCAAGAGACCCAGTACTTC.

This clone has a count of ten or more. The V gene is TRBV4-2, the J gene TRBJ1-1; D not certain. Trimming removed 0 bases at V and 10 bases at J, with 12 bases between. The CDR3 loop spans 13 amino acids. CDR1 is LGHNA and CDR2 is YNFKEQ in the germline V gene. The CDR3 DNA reads TGTGCCAGCAGCCAAGATACTAACCGGGGAGCTTTCTTT. This translates into CASSQDTNRGAFF.

Ten or more counts support this clone. Other nucleotide sequences from this sample produce the same CDR3. The rearrangement joins TRBV7-3 to TRBJ1-2, with D possibly TRBD1 on 5 matching bases. Germline CDR1 SGHTA, CDR2 FQGTGA. The length of the CDR3 is 15 residues. With 1 base removed from V and 2 bases from J, the gap between germline ends came to 11 bases. CDR3 region: CASSLNPGANYGYTF. CDR3 DNA sequence: TGTGCCAGCAGCTTAAACCCCGGGGCAAACTATGGCTACACCTTC.

This clone was observed at least ten times. The rearrangement links TRBV12-3 or TRBV12-4 to TRBJ2-7, with D possibly TRBD2 on 7 matching bases. Deletions cut 4 bases from V and 2 bases from J, with 12 bases between. The CDR3 length is 14 residues. Here the CDR3 DNA reads TGTGCCAGCAGTTCAGGGGAGGGAACCTACGAGCAGTACTTC. This translates into CASSSGEGTYEQYF.

This clone was seen at least ten times. The chain carries TRBV20-1 and TRBJ2-5; TRBD2 is a possible D gene (5 bases). The germline V gene has CDR1 DFQATT and CDR2 SNEGSKA (reference sequence). This CDR3 is built from 13 residues. V lost 5 bases, J lost 1 base, and 11 bases lay in between. The chain's CDR3 is CSAPAATQETQYF. CDR3 nucleotides: TGCAGTGCTCCAGCGGCGACCCAAGAGACCCAGTACTTC.

This clone showed up many times. This chain joins TRBV2 and TRBJ2-7; D is unclear. Per the germline V gene, CDR1 is SNHLY and CDR2 is FYNNEI. The CDR3 length is 13 residues. V dropped 4 bases and J dropped 0 bases, with 7 bases sitting between them. The CDR3 spells CASSVVSSYEQYF. The CDR3 DNA is TGTGCCAGCAGTGTCGTTAGCTCCTACGAGCAGTACTTC.

This clone was counted ten times or more. The chain has TRBV28 and TRBJ2-7; 8 bases align to TRBD1. The CDR3 runs 14 residues. J was trimmed by 5 bases and V by 3 bases; bases with no gene match: 6. CDR1 is MDHEN, CDR2 SYDVKM, per germline. The DNA of the CDR3 is TGTGCCAGCAGTTTCCCCGGACAGGGCAACGAGCAGTACTTC. As protein: CASSFPGQGNEQYF.

This clone was detected many times. The gene calls are TRBV10-2 and TRBJ1-6; TRBD1 aligns across 8 bases. The CDR3 contains 14 residues. Germline V CDR1 and CDR2: WSHSY, SAAADI. V shed 10 bases, J shed 4 bases, and the junction held 6 bases outside the gene matches. The CDR3 reads CATGTGFYNSPLHF. The CDR3 DNA follows: TGCGCCACTGGGACAGGATTTTATAATTCACCCCTCCACTTT.

This clone was picked up many times. This chain joins TRBV7-9 and TRBJ2-2; the D gene could be TRBD1 or TRBD2 (5 bases each). With 4 bases removed from V and 5 bases from J, the gap between germline ends came to 14 bases. Germline lookup yields CDR1 SEHNR and CDR2 FQNEAQ (reference sequence). The CDR3 consists of 15 residues. The DNA for the CDR3 is TGTGCCAGCAGCTCTCTGGACGGGGCGACCGGGGAGCTGTTTTTT. Translation: CASSSLDGATGELFF.

This clone has a count of ten or more. The J gene is TRBJ2-7, the V gene TRBV12-3 or TRBV12-4; D call uncertain. This CDR3 is 12 amino acids long. Trimming left V 4 bases short and J 6 bases short, with 10 bases between. CDR3 DNA: TGTGCCAGCAGTTGGGTGGGCGTCGAGCAGTACTTC. Amino acid sequence: CASSWVGVEQYF.

This chain connects TRBV7-9 to TRBJ2-5, with 14 bases aligning to TRBD2. The CDR3 covers 17 residues. Germline V gene data show CDR1 as SEHNR and CDR2 as FQNEAQ (reference sequence). The J segment lost 5 bases and the V segment lost 7 bases, leaving 12 bases of the junction unmatched. The CDR3 here is CASTEIGTSGSAETQYF. In DNA form, the CDR3 reads TGTGCCAGCACGGAAATCGGGACTAGCGGGAGTGCTGAGACCCAGTACTTC.

This clone was picked up many times. V and J are TRBV7-9 and TRBJ1-2; D might be TRBD1 (5 bases). Germline values: CDR1 SEHNR, CDR2 FQNEAQ (reference sequence). The CDR3 length is 15 residues. V was clipped by 8 bases and J by 2 bases, with 18 bases between them. The CDR3 nucleotides are TGTGCCAGCGTCGGGACTAGGGCAGGAAACTATGGCTACACCTTC. This translates into CASVGTRAGNYGYTF.

This clone was seen repeatedly, ten times or more. V and J are TRBV10-3 and TRBJ2-5; D may be TRBD2 (5 bases). V was clipped by 7 bases and J by 1 base, with 13 bases between them. The CDR3 has 14 residues. Germline V CDR1 and CDR2: ENHRY, SYGVKD. The CDR3 DNA follows: TGTGCCATCATGAGGGAACAGAGCCAAGAGACCCAGTACTTC. Translating gives CAIMREQSQETQYF.

This clone was seen many times. The V gene is TRBV5-4, the J gene TRBJ2-1; D could derive from TRBD1 or TRBD2 (5 bases each). The V gene lost 0 bases and the J gene lost 4 bases, with 14 bases spanning the gap. There are 16 residues in the CDR3. Germline CDR1 reads SGHNT; CDR2 reads YYREEE (reference sequence). The CDR3 region is CASSLDRDPGYNEQFF. CDR3 bases: TGTGCCAGCAGCTTGGACCGGGACCCTGGTTACAATGAGCAGTTCTTC.

This clone was recorded many times. The V call is TRBV28, the J call TRBJ2-5, with TRBD1 identical over 7 bases. Trimming took 5 bases from V and 2 from J; bases not matched to a gene: 8. The germline CDR1 and CDR2 sequences are MDHEN and SYDVKM. This CDR3 spans 15 amino acids. CDR3 in DNA: TGTGCCAGCAGTACCCTGACAGGGTTTCAAGAGACCCAGTACTTC. Amino acids: CASSTLTGFQETQYF.

Many counts were recorded for this clone. The chain is built from TRBV5-4 and TRBJ1-2, with TRBD1 as a possible D gene (6 bases). Per germline, CDR1 SGHNT and CDR2 YYREEE (reference sequence). The germline V and J ends were trimmed by 2 bases and 3 bases, with 11 bases remaining between them. This CDR3 comprises 14 residues. The CDR3 is CASSFPRGHYGYTF. CDR3 nucleotide sequence: TGTGCCAGCAGCTTCCCCAGGGGACACTATGGCTACACCTTC.

This clone occurred a few times. The rearrangement links TRBV6-4 to TRBJ2-3; D is ambiguous. Germline lookup yields CDR1 MRHNA and CDR2 SNTAGT. CDR3 length equals 13 residues. V gave up 2 bases and J gave up 4 bases, with 7 bases separating them. CDR3 sequence: CASSDGEADTQYF. The DNA of the CDR3 is TGTGCCAGCAGTGACGGGGAAGCAGATACGCAGTATTTT.

This clone came up many times. This rearrangement joins TRBV6-4 to TRBJ1-2; D unclear. CDR3 length: 11 amino acids. V was trimmed by 3 bases and J by 6 bases, leaving 5 bases between them. Per the germline V gene, CDR1 is MRHNA and CDR2 is SNTAGT. CDR3 nucleotide sequence: TGTGCCAGCAGTGATGGAGATGGCTACACCTTC. It translates to CASSDGDGYTF.

This clone was seen ten or more times. The chain uses TRBV11-1 and TRBJ2-1; D gene uncertain. Germline assignment: CDR1 SGHAT and CDR2 FQDESV (reference sequence). The V end lost 1 base, the J end lost 9 bases, and 19 bases lay between the germline ends. The CDR3 is made up of 16 amino acids. CDR3 DNA sequence: TGTGCCAGCAGCTTAGGGATTTTCTTTGGGGAAGCTGAGCAGTTCTTC. This encodes CASSLGIFFGEAEQFF.